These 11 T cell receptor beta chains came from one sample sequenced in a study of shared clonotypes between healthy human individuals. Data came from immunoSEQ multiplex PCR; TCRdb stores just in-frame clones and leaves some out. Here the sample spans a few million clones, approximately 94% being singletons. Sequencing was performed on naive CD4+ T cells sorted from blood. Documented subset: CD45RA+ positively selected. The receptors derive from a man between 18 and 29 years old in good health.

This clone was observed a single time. CDR3 sequence (DNA): TGTGCCAGCAGTGAAGGCGAGGGTAGGGACAATGAGCAGTTCTTC. Translating gives CASSEGEGRDNEQFF. The V gene is TRBV2, the J gene TRBJ2-1, with D tentatively TRBD2 (5 bases). Germline values: CDR1 SNHLY, CDR2 FYNNEI. The CDR3 consists of 15 residues. V lost 1 base to trimming and J lost 5 bases, with 12 bases between them.

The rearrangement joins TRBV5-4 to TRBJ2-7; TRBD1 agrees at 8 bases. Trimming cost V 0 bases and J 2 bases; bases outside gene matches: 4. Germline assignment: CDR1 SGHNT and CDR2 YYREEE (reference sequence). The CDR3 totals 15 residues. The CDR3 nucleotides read TGTGCCAGCAGCTTGGATGGGACAGGCCCCTACGAGCAGTACTTC. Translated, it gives CASSLDGTGPYEQYF.

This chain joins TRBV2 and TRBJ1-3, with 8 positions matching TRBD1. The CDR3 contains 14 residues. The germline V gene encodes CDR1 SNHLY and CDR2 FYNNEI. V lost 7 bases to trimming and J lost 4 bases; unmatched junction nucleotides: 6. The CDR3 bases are TGTGCCAGCACGCAACAGGGGGACGGAAACACCATATATTTT. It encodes CASTQQGDGNTIYF. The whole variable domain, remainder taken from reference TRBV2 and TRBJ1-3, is EPEVTQTPSHQVTQMGQEVILRCVPISNHLYFYWYRQILGQKVEFLVSFYNNEISEKSEIFDDQFSVERPDGSNFTLKIRSTKLEDSAMYFCASTQQGDGNTIYFGEGSWLTVV.

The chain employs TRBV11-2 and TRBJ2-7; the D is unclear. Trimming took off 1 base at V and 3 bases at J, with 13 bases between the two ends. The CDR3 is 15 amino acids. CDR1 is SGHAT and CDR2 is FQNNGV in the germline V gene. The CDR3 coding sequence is TGTGCCAGCAGCTTAGTTCCTTGGCAGGACTACGAGCAGTACTTC. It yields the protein CASSLVPWQDYEQYF. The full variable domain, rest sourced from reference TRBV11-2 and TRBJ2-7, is EAGVAQSPRYKIIEKRQSVAFWCNPISGHATLYWYQQILGQGPKLLIQFQNNGVVDDSQLPKDRFSAERLKGVDSTLKIQPAKLEDSAVYLCASSLVPWQDYEQYFGPGTRLTVT.

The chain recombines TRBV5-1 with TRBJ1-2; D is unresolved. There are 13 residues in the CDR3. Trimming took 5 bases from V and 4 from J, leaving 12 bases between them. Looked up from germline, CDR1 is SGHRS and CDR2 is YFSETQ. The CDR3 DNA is TGCGCCAGCAGTGTCGAATGGCGCTATGGCTACACCTTC. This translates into CASSVEWRYGYTF.

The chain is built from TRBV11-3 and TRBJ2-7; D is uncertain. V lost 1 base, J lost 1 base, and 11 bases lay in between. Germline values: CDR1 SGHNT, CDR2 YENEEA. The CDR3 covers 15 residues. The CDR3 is CASSLVRKWSYEQYF. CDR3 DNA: TGTGCCAGCAGCTTAGTCAGGAAATGGTCCTACGAGCAGTACTTC. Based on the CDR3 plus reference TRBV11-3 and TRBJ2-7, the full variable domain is EAGVVQSPRYKIIEKKQPVAFWCNPISGHNTLYWYLQNLGQGPELLIRYENEEAVDDSQLPKDRFSAERLKGVDSTLKIQPAELGDSAVYLCASSLVRKWSYEQYFGPGTRLTVT.

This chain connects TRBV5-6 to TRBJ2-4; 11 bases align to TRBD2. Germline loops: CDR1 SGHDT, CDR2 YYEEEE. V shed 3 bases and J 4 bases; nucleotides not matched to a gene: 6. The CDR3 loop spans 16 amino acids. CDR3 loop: CASSSTSGSQKNIQYF. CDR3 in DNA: TGTGCCAGCAGCTCCACTAGCGGGAGCCAAAAAAACATTCAGTACTTC. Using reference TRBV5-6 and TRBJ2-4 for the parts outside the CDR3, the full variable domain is DAGVTQSPTHLIKTRGQQVTLRCSPKSGHDTVSWYQQALGQGPQFIFQYYEEEERQRGNFPDRFSGHQFPNYSSELNVNALLLGDSALYLCASSSTSGSQKNIQYFGAGTRLSVL.

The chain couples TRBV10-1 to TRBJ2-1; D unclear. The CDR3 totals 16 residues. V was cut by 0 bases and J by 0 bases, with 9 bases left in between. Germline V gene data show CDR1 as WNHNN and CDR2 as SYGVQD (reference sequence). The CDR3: CASSESYYSSYNEQFF. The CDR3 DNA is TGCGCCAGCAGTGAGTCCTACTACAGCTCCTACAATGAGCAGTTCTTC.

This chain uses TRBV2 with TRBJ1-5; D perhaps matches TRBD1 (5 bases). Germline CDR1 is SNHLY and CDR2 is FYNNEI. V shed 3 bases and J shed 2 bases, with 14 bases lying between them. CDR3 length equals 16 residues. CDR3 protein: CASSEGPNSGNQPQHF. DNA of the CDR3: TGTGCCAGCAGTGAGGGACCCAACTCGGGCAATCAGCCCCAGCATTTT.

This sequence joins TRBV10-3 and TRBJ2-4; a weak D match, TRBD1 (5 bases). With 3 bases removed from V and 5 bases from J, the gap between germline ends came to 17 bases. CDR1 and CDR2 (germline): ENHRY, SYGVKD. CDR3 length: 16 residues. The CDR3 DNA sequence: TGTGCCATCAGTGACTCGTGGGTCCAGGGCCAAAACATTCAGTACTTC. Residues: CAISDSWVQGQNIQYF.

The CDR3 sequence is CASMGGPTDTQYF. The CDR3 region has the DNA TGTGCCAGTATGGGGGGACCCACAGATACGCAGTATTTT. The chain uses TRBV19 and TRBJ2-3, with D possibly TRBD2 on 6 matching bases. Per the germline V gene, CDR1 is LNHDA and CDR2 is SQIVND (reference sequence). CDR3 size: 13 residues. Trimming cost V 7 bases and J 2 bases, with 10 bases left between them. The variable domain in full, completed from reference TRBV19 and TRBJ2-3, reads DGGITQSPKYLFRKEGQNVTLSCEQNLNHDAMYWYRQDPGQGLRLIYYSQIVNDFQKGDIAEGYSVSREKKESFPLTVTSAQKNPTAFYLCASMGGPTDTQYFGPGTRLTVL.